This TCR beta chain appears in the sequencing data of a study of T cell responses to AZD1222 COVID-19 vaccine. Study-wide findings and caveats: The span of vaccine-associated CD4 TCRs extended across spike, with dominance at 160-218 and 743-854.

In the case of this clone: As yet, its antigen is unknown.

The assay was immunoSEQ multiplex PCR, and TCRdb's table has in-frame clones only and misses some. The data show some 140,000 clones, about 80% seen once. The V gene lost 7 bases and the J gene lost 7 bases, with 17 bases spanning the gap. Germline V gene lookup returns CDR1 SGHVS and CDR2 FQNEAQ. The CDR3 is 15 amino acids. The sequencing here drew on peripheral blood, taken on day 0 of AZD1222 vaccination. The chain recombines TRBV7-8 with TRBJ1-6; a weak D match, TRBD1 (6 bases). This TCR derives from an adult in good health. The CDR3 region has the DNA TGTGCCAGCAACCCAACAGGGATGAACAATTCACCCCTCCACTTT. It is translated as CASNPTGMNNSPLHF.